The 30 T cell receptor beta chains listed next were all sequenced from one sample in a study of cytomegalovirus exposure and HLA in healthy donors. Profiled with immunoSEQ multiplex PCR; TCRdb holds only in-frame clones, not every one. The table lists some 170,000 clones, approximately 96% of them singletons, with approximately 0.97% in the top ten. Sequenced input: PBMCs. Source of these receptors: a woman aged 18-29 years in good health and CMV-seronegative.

The CDR3 coding sequence is TGTGCCAGCTCACCATCCAGGGCTGATGGCTACACCTTC. This gives the protein CASSPSRADGYTF. The chain combines TRBV18 with TRBJ1-2; D is possibly TRBD1 (5 bases). V was clipped by 2 bases and J by 6 bases, with 10 bases between them. The CDR3 has 13 residues. Germline V gives CDR1 KGHSH, CDR2 LQKENI.

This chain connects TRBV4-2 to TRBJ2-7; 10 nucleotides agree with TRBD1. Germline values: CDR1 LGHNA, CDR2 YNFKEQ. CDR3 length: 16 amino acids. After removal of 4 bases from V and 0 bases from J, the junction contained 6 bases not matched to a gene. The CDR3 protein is CASSLLGTGDSYEQYF. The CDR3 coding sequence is TGTGCCAGCAGCCTCCTCGGGACAGGGGACTCCTACGAGCAGTACTTC.

In DNA, the CDR3 is TGTGCCAGCAGCCTCCGGGACAGGGGCTCCTACGAGCAGTACTTC. Amino acid sequence: CASSLRDRGSYEQYF. The chain joins TRBV6-5 to TRBJ2-7, with 10 bases identical to TRBD1. This CDR3 is 15 amino acids long. Germline-derived CDR1 and CDR2 are MNHEY and SVGAGI. V gave up 6 bases and J gave up 0 bases; unmatched junction bases: 5.

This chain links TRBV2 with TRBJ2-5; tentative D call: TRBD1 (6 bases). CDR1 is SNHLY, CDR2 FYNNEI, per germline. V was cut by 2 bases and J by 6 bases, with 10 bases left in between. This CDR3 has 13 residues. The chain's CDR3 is CASSESRGKTQYF. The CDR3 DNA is TGTGCCAGCAGTGAAAGCAGGGGAAAGACCCAGTACTTC.

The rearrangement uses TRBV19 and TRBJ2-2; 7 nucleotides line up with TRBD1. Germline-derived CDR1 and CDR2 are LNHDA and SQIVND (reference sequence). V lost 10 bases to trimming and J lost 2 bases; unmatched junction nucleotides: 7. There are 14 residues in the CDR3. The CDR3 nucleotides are TGTGCCACCCGGGCAGGGGGTAACACCGGGGAGCTGTTTTTT. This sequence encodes CATRAGGNTGELFF. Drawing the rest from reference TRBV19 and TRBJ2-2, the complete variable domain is DGGITQSPKYLFRKEGQNVTLSCEQNLNHDAMYWYRQDPGQGLRLIYYSQIVNDFQKGDIAEGYSVSREKKESFPLTVTSAQKNPTAFYLCATRAGGNTGELFFGEGSRLTVL.

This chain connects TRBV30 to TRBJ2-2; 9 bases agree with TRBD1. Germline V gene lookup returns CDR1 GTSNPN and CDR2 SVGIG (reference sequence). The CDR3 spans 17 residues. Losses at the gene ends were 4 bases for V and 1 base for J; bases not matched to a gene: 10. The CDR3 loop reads CAWTLTGGGKNTGELFF. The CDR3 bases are TGTGCCTGGACCTTGACAGGGGGGGGGAAGAACACCGGGGAGCTGTTTTTT. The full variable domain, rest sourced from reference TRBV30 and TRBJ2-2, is SQTIHQWPATLVQPVGSPLSLECTVEGTSNPNLYWYRQAAGRGLQLLFYSVGIGQISSEVPQNLSASRPQDRQFILSSKKLLLSDSGFYLCAWTLTGGGKNTGELFFGEGSRLTVL.

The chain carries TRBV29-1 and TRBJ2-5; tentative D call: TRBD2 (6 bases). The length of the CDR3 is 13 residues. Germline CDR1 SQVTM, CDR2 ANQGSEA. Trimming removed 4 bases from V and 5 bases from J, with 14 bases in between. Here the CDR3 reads CSVGRGGVETQYF. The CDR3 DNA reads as TGCAGCGTTGGGAGGGGCGGGGTTGAGACCCAGTACTTC.

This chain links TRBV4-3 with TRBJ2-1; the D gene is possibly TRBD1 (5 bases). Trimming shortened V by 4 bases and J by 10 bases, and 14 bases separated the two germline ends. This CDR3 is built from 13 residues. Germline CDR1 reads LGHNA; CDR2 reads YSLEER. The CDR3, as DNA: TGCGCCAGCAGCCTTGGAGTCCCAGGGGAGCAGTTCTTC. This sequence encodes CASSLGVPGEQFF.

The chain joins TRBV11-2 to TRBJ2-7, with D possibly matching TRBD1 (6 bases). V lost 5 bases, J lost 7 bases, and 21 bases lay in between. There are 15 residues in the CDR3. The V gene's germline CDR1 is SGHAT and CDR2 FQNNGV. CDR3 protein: CASSLGQPQLFEQYF. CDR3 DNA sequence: TGTGCCAGCAGCCTAGGACAGCCGCAACTTTTTGAGCAGTACTTC.

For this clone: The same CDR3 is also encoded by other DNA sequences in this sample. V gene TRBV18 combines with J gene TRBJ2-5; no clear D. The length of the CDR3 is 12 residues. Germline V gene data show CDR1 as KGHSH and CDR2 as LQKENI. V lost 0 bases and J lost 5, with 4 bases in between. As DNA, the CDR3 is TGTGCCAGCTCACCACCGAGTGAGACCCAGTACTTC. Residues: CASSPPSETQYF. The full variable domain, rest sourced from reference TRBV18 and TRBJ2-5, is NAGVMQNPRHLVRRRGQEARLRCSPMKGHSHVYWYRQLPEEGLKFMVYLQKENIIDESGMPKERFSAEFPKEGPSILRIQQVVRGDSAAYFCASSPPSETQYFGPGTRLLVL.

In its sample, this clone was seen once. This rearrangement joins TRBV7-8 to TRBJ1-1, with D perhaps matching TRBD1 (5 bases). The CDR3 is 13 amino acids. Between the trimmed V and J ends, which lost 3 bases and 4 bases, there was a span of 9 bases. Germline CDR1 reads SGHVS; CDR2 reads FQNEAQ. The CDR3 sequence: CASSLGGSTEAFF. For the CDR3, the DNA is TGTGCCAGCAGCTTGGGGGGAAGCACTGAAGCTTTCTTT.

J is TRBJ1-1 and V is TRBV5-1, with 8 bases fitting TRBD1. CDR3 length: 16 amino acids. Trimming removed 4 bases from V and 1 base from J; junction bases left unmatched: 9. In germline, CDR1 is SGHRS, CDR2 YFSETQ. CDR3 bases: TGCGCCAGCAGCCCGTCGGCGGGACAGGAGAACACTGAAGCTTTCTTT. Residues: CASSPSAGQENTEAFF.

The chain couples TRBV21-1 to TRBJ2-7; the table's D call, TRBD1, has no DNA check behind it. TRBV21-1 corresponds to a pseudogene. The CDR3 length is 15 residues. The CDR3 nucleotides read TGTGCCAGCAATTTATCCGGGACAGGGTCGTACGAGCAGTACTTC. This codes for CASNLSGTGSYEQYF.

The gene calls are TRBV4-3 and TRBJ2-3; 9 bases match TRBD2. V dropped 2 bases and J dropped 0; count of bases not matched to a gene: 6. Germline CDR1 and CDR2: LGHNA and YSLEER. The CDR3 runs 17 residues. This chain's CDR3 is CASSQNRLAASTDTQYF. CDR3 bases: TGCGCCAGCAGCCAAAACCGACTAGCGGCCAGCACAGATACGCAGTATTTT.

This CDR3 is CASSSRTDPRRGYTF. In DNA, the CDR3 is TGTGCCAGCAGTTCTCGGACTGATCCCCGGCGTGGCTACACCTTC. The chain couples TRBV27 to TRBJ1-2; no clear D. Germline CDR1 reads MNHEY; CDR2 reads SMNVEV (reference sequence). The V end was cut by 4 bases, the J end by 7 bases, with 19 bases between. The CDR3 extends over 15 amino acids.

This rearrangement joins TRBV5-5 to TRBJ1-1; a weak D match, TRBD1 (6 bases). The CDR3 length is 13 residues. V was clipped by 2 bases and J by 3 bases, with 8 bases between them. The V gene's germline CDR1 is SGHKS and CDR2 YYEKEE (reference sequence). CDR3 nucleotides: TGTGCCAGCAGCTTCGGACAGCACACTGAAGCTTTCTTT. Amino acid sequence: CASSFGQHTEAFF.

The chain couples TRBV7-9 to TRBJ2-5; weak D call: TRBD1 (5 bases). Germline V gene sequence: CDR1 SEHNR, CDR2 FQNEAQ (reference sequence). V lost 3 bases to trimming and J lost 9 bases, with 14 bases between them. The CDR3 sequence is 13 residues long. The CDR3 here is CASSLQGPRAQYF. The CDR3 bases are TGTGCCAGCAGCTTGCAGGGCCCCCGGGCCCAGTACTTC.

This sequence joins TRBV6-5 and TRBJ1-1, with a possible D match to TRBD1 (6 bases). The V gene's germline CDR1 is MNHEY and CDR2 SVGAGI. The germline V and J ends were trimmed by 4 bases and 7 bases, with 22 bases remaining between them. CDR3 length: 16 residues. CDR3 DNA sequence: TGTGCCAGCAGTTTTCTTCAGGGGACGCGGGGGGGTGAAGCTTTCTTT. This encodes CASSFLQGTRGGEAFF.

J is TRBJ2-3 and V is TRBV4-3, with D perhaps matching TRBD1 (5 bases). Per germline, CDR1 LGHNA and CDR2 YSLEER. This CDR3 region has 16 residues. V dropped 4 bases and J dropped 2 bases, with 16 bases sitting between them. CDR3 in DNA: TGCGCCAGCAGCCGAGAGTCGACAGCTGTCACAGATACGCAGTATTTT. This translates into CASSRESTAVTDTQYF.

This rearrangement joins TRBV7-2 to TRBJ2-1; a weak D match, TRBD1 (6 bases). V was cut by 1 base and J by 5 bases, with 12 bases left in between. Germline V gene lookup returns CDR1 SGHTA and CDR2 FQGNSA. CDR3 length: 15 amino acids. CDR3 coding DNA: TGTGCCAGCAGCTTAGTTGGACAGTTTCACAATGAGCAGTTCTTC. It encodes CASSLVGQFHNEQFF. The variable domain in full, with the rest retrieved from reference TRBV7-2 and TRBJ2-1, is GAGVSQSPSNKVTEKGKDVELRCDPISGHTALYWYRQSLGQGLEFLIYFQGNSAPDKSGLPSDRFSAERTGGSVSTLTIQRTQQEDSAVYLCASSLVGQFHNEQFFGPGTRLTVL.

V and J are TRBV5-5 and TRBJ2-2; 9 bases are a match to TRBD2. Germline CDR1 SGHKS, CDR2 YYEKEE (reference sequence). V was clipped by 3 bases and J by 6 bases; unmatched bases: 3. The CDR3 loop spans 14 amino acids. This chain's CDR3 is CASSSLAGPGELFF. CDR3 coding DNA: TGTGCCAGCAGCTCCCTAGCGGGGCCCGGGGAGCTGTTTTTT.

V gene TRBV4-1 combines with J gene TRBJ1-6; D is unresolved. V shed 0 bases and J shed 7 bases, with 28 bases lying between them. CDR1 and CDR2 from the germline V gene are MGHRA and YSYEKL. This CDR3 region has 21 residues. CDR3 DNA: TGCGCCAGCAGCCAAGATTTAACCCGGCGGTGGCCACCCAGATTAAATTCACCCCTCCACTTT. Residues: CASSQDLTRRWPPRLNSPLHF.

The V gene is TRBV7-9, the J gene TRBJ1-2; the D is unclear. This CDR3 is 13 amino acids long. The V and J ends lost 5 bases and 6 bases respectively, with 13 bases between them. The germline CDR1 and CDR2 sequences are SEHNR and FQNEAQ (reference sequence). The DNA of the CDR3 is TGTGCCAGCAGCCCAGGTGCGGGGAATGGCTACACCTTC. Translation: CASSPGAGNGYTF.

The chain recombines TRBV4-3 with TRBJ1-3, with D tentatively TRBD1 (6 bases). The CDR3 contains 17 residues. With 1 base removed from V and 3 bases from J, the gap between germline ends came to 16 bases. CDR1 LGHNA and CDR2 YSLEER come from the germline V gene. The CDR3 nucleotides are TGCGCCAGCAGCCAAGTCCCAAACACAGGGAATGGAAACACCATATATTTT. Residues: CASSQVPNTGNGNTIYF.

CDR3: CASRTGYFLDTEAFF. CDR3 bases: TGTGCCAGCAGGACAGGGTATTTCTTGGACACTGAAGCTTTCTTT. This chain links TRBV6-5 with TRBJ1-1, with TRBD1 matching over 7 bases. The V segment lost 6 bases and the J segment 3 bases; nucleotides outside the gene matches: 10. Germline CDR1 MNHEY, CDR2 SVGAGI. The CDR3 extends over 15 amino acids.

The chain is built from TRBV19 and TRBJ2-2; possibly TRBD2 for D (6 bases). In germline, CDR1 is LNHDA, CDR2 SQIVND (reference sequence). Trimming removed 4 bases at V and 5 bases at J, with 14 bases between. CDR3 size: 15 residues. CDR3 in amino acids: CASSKTSSRTGELFF. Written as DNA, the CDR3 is TGTGCCAGTAGTAAGACTAGTTCTAGGACCGGGGAGCTGTTTTTT.

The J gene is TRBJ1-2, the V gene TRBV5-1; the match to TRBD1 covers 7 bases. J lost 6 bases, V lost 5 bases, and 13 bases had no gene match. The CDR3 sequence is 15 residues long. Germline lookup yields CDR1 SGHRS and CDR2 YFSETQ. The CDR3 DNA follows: TGCGCCAGCAGGAATACAGGGGTCGCAAATCATGGCTACACCTTC. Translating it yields CASRNTGVANHGYTF.

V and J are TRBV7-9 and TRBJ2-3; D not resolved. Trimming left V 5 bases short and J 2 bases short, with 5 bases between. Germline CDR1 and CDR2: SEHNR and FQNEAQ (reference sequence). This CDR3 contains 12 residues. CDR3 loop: CASSQNTDTQYF. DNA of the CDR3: TGTGCCAGCAGCCAGAACACAGATACGCAGTATTTT.

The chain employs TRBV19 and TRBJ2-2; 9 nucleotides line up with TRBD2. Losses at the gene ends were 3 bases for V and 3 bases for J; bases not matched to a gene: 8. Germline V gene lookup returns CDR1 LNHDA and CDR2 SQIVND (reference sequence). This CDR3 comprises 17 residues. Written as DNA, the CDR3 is TGTGCCAGTAGTATTGTTGCGGGGGGGATGTACACCGGGGAGCTGTTTTTT. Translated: CASSIVAGGMYTGELFF.

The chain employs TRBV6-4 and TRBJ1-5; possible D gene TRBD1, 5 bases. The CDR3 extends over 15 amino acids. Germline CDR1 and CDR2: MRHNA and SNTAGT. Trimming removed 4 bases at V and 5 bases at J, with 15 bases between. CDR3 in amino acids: CASSAYGGSDQPQHF. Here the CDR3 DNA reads TGTGCCAGCAGTGCCTACGGGGGGTCAGATCAGCCCCAGCATTTT.